This TCR beta chain was retrieved from a study of T cells in women clearing cervical HPV infection. Study at large: Blood came at first lesion visit for cases, post-clearance for controls.

The assay was immunoSEQ multiplex PCR, and TCRdb's table has in-frame clones only and misses some. The sample holds fewer than 35,000 clones. Sequencing was done on a sample of blood buffy coat. The origin of this receptor is a woman aged 18 to 75 with a cervical HPV16 infection that either progressed to CIN3+ or cleared (not recorded which).

The CDR3 sequence: CASSTGAPYGAYEQYF. CDR3 DNA (partial): TGTGCCAGCAGCACAGGGGCCCCATATGGTGCCTACGAG. The chain employs TRBV28 and TRBJ2-7; TRBD1 aligns across 7 bases. The sequence runs out 3 residues before the end of the CDR3; the remainder is reconstructed from the germline J gene. Germline CDR1 and CDR2: MDHEN and SYDVKM. The CDR3 spans 16 residues. V lost 6 bases, J lost 2 bases, and 13 bases stayed unmatched.